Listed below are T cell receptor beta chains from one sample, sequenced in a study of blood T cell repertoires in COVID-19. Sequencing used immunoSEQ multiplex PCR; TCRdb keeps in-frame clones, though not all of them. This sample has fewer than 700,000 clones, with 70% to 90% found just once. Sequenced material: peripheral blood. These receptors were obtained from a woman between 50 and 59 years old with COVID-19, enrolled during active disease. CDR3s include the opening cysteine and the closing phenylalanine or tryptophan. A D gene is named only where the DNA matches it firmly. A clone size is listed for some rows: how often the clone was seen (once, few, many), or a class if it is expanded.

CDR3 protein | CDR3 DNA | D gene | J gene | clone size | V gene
CASRMTGVGGYTF | TGTGCCAGCAGGATGACAGGGGTCGGTGGCTACACCTTC | TRBD1 | TRBJ1-2 | few | TRBV2
CASSSSRGGRTGELFF | TGTGCCAGCAGCTCCTCGAGGGGGGGGAGGACCGGGGAGCTGTTTTTT | - | TRBJ2-2 | - | TRBV7-6
CASSQVTVRYQETQYF | TGTGCCAGCAGCCAGGTGACAGTTCGGTACCAAGAGACCCAGTACTTC | - | TRBJ2-5 | - | TRBV3-1/TRBV3-2
CASRPRSKNIQYF | TGTGCCAGCAGACCAAGGAGTAAAAACATTCAGTACTTC | - | TRBJ2-4 | - | TRBV3-1/TRBV3-2
CASSPVDRATQPQHF | TGTGCCAGCAGTCCAGTCGACAGGGCTACTCAGCCCCAGCATTTT | TRBD1 | TRBJ1-5 | - | TRBV6-1
CASSITGGVTYEQYF | TGTGCCAGCAGTATTACCGGGGGGGTTACCTACGAGCAGTACTTC | TRBD2 | TRBJ2-7 | - | TRBV28
CASSFMGGLGGTF | TGTGCCAGCAGCTTTATGGGGGGGTTAGGCGGCACCTTC | - | TRBJ1-2 | - | TRBV11-2
CASTRQITLNTEAFF | TGTGCCAGCACTAGACAGATCACCCTGAACACTGAAGCTTTCTTT | - | TRBJ1-1 | - | TRBV5-5
CASSLALGASTDTQYF | TGCGCCAGCAGCTTGGCCCTGGGGGCGAGCACAGATACGCAGTATTTT | - | TRBJ2-3 | - | TRBV5-1
CASTRRGTEAFF | TGTGCCAGCACCAGAAGAGGGACTGAAGCTTTCTTT | - | TRBJ1-1 | - | TRBV6-1
CASSFPQGGSNQPQHF | TGTGCCAGCAGTTTCCCTCAGGGGGGTAGCAATCAGCCCCAGCATTTT | TRBD1 | TRBJ1-5 | - | TRBV28
CASSNQGASNSPLHF | TGCGCCAGCAGTAACCAGGGGGCAAGCAATTCACCCCTCCACTTT | TRBD1 | TRBJ1-6 | - | TRBV5-1
CASSVSGTGYEQYF | TGTGCCAGCAGCGTGTCCGGGACAGGCTACGAGCAGTACTTC | TRBD1 | TRBJ2-7 | - | TRBV9
CASSLHSTGANYGYTF | TGTGCCAGCAGCCTCCACTCGACAGGGGCAAACTATGGCTACACCTTC | TRBD1 | TRBJ1-2 | - | TRBV5-4
CASSESTGENTEAFF | TGCGCCAGCAGTGAGTCGACAGGGGAGAACACTGAAGCTTTCTTT | TRBD1 | TRBJ1-1 | - | TRBV10-1
CASSADRAGNTIYF | TGTGCCAGCAGTGCCGACAGGGCTGGAAACACCATATATTTT | TRBD1 | TRBJ1-3 | few | TRBV25-1
CASSLAGSRDSAYEQYF | TGTGCCAGCAGCTTAGCGGGAAGCCGGGACAGTGCCTACGAGCAGTACTTC | TRBD1 | TRBJ2-7 | - | TRBV11-1
CASSYSGTDNTEAFF | TGTGCCAGCAGTTACTCGGGGACAGATAACACTGAAGCTTTCTTT | TRBD1 | TRBJ1-1 | - | TRBV6-5
CASRSGIGQREKLFF | TGTGCCAGCCGAAGTGGAATCGGACAAAGAGAAAAACTGTTTTTT | - | TRBJ1-4 | - | TRBV7-9
CAIKGQGARGRHEQYF | TGTGCCATCAAGGGGCAGGGGGCAAGAGGTAGGCACGAGCAGTACTTC | TRBD1 | TRBJ2-7 | - | TRBV10-3
CASSSLPALFSGNGELFF | TGTGCCAGCAGCTCACTGCCCGCCCTATTCTCCGGTAATGGGGAGCTGTTTTTT | - | TRBJ2-2 | - | TRBV12-1
CATSPVGVTGPLTGYTF | TGTGCCACCAGCCCCGTCGGGGTGACAGGGCCTTTAACGGGCTACACCTTC | TRBD1 | TRBJ1-2 | - | TRBV15